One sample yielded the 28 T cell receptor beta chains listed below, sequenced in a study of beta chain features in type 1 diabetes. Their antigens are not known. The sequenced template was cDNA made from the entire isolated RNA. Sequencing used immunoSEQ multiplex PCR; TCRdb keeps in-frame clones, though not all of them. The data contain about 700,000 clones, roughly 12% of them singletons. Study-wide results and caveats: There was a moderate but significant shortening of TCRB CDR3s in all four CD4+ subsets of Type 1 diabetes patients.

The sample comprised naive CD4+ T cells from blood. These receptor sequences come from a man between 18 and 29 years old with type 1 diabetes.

This CDR3 reads CASSLGRTSGVYYEQYF. CDR3 nucleotides: TGTGCCAGCAGCTTAGGGAGGACTAGCGGGGTATACTACGAGCAGTACTTC. This sequence joins TRBV7-9 and TRBJ2-7; 12 bases agree with TRBD2. Germline CDR1 reads SEHNR; CDR2 reads FQNEAQ (reference sequence). Trimming at V came to 1 base and at J to 3 bases, leaving 7 bases not matched to a gene. The CDR3 sequence is 17 residues long.

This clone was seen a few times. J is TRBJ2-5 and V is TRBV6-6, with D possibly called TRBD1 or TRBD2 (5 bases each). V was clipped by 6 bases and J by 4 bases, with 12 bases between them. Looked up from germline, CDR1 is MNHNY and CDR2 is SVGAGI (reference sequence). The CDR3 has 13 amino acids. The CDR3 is CASSPGAPETQYF. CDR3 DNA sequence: TGTGCCAGCAGCCCCGGGGCCCCAGAGACCCAGTACTTC.

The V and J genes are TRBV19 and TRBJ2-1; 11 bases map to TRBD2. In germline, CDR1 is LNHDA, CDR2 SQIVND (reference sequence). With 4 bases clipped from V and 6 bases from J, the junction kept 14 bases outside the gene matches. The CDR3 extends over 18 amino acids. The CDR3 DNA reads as TGTGCCAGTAGTACCCTACTAGCGGGGGTGACGAGAACCAATGAGCAGTTCTTC. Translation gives CASSTLLAGVTRTNEQFF.

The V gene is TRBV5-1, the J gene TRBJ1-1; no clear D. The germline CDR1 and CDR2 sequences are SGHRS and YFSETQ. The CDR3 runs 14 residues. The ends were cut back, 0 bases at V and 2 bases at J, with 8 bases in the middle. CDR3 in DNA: TGCGCCAGCAGCTTGGACGGGATAAACACTGAAGCTTTCTTT. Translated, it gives CASSLDGINTEAFF.

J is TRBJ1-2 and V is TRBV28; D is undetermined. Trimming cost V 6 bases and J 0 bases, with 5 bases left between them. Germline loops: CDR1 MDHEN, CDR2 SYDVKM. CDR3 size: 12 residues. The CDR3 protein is CASRTPNYGYTF. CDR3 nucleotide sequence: TGTGCCAGCAGGACACCTAACTATGGCTACACCTTC.

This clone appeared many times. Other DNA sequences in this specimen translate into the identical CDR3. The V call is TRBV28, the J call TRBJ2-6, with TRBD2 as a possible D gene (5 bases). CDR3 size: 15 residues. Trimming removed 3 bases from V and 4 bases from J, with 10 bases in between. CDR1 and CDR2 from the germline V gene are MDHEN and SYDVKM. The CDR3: CASSFGGSGANVLTF. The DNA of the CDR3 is TGTGCCAGCAGTTTCGGAGGCTCCGGGGCCAACGTCCTGACTTTC.

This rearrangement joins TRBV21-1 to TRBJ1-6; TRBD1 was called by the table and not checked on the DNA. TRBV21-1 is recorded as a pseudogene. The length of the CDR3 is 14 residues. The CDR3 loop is CASSKGGGRSPLHF. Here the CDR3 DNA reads TGTGCCAGCAGCAAAGGAGGGGGTCGATCACCCCTCCACTTT.

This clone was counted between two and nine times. CDR3 sequence reads: CSVEGKRPPKNYNSPLHF. The CDR3 DNA follows: TGCAGCGTTGAAGGGAAAAGGCCCCCAAAGAACTATAATTCACCCCTCCACTTT. J is TRBJ1-6 and V is TRBV29-1; D remains unclear. The CDR3 runs 18 residues. V gave up 1 base and J gave up 3 bases, with 19 bases separating them. The germline gives CDR1 SQVTM, CDR2 ANQGSEA.

This CDR3 reads CSVGLNNEQFF. The CDR3 DNA is TGCAGTGTCGGGTTAAACAATGAGCAGTTCTTC. This chain uses TRBV20-1 with TRBJ2-1; D not certain. Germline V gene data show CDR1 as DFQATT and CDR2 as SNEGSKA (reference sequence). Trimming pared 7 bases from V and 5 bases from J, leaving 9 bases between. This CDR3 region has 11 residues.

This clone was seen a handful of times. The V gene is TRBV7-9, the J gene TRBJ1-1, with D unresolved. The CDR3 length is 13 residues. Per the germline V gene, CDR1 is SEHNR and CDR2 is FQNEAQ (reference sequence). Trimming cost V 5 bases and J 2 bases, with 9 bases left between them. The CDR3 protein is CASSIGINTEAFF. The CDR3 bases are TGTGCCAGCAGCATTGGTATAAACACTGAAGCTTTCTTT.

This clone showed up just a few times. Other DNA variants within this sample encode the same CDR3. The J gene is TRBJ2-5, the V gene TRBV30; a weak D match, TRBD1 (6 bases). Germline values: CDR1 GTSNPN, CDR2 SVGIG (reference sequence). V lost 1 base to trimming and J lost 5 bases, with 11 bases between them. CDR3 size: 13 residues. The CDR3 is CAWSGQGRETQYF. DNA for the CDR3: TGTGCCTGGAGTGGCCAGGGGCGGGAGACCCAGTACTTC.

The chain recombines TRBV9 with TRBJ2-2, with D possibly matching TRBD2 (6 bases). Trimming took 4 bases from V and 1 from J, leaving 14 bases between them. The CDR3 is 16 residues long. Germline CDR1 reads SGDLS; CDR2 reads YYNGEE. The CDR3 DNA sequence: TGTGCCAGCAGCACCCGGGGAGGAGGGAACACCGGGGAGCTGTTTTTT. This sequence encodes CASSTRGGGNTGELFF.

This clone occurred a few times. In DNA form, the CDR3 reads TGTGCCAGCAGCTTATGGGCGGACGCGGGGATATTAGGCTACACCTTC. Encoded protein: CASSLWADAGILGYTF. The rearrangement links TRBV7-8 to TRBJ1-2; D is unresolved. With 2 bases removed from V and 8 bases from J, the gap between germline ends came to 21 bases. The CDR3 runs 16 residues. Germline CDR1 reads SGHVS; CDR2 reads FQNEAQ.

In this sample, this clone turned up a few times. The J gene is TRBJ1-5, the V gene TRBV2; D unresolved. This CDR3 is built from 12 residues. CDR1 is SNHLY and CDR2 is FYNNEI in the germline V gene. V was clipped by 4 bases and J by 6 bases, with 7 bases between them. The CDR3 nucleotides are TGTGCCAGCAGTGTCGGGTTTCAGCCCCAGCATTTT. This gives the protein CASSVGFQPQHF. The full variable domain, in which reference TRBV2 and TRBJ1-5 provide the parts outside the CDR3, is EPEVTQTPSHQVTQMGQEVILRCVPISNHLYFYWYRQILGQKVEFLVSFYNNEISEKSEIFDDQFSVERPDGSNFTLKIRSTKLEDSAMYFCASSVGFQPQHFGDGTRLSIL.

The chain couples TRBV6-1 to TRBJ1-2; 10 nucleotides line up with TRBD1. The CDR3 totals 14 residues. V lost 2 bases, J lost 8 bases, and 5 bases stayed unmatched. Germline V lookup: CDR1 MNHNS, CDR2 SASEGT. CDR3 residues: CASSEQGQGYGYTF. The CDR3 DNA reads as TGTGCCAGCAGTGAACAGGGACAGGGGTACGGCTACACCTTC.

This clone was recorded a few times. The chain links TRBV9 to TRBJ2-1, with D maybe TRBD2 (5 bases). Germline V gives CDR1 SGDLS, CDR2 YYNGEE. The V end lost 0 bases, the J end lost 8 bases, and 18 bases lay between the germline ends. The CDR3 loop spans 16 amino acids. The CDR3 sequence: CASSVVDGALADEQFF. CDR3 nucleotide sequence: TGTGCCAGCAGCGTAGTCGATGGAGCGCTAGCCGATGAGCAGTTCTTC.

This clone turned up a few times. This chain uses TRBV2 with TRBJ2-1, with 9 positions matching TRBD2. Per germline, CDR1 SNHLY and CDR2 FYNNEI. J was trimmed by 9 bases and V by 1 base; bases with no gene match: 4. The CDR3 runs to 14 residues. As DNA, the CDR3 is TGTGCCAGCAGTGAAGAGGGACTAGCAGGTGAGCAGTTCTTC. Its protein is CASSEEGLAGEQFF.

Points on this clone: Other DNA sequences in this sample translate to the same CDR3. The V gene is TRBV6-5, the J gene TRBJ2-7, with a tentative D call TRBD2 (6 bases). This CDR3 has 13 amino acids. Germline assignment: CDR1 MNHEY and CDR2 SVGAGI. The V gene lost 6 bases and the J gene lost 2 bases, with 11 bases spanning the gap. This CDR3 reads CASRRDSTYEQYF. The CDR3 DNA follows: TGTGCCAGCAGACGGGACTCAACCTACGAGCAGTACTTC.

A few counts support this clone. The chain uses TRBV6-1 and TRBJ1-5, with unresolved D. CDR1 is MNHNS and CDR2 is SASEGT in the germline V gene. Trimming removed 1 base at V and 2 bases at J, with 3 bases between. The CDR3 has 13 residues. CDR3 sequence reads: CASSEVRNQPQHF. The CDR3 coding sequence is TGTGCCAGCAGTGAAGTACGCAATCAGCCCCAGCATTTT.

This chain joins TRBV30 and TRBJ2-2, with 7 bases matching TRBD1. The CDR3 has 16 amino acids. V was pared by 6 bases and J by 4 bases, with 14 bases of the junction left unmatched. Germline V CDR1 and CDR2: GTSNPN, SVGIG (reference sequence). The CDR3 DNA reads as TGTGCCTGTCTTCCCGGACAGGCGACCTTCACCGGGGAGCTGTTTTTT. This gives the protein CACLPGQATFTGELFF.

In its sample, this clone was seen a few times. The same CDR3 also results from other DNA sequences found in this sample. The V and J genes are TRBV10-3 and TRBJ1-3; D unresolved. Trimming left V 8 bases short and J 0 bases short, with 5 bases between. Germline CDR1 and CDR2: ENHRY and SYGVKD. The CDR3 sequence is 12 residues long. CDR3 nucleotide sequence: TGTGCCATCGGAGGCTCTGGAAACACCATATATTTT. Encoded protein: CAIGGSGNTIYF.

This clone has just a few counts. CDR3 residues: CASRPLGGTDNSPLHF. CDR3 coding DNA: TGTGCCAGCAGACCATTGGGGGGAACTGATAATTCACCCCTCCACTTT. V is TRBV7-9 and J is TRBJ1-6; TRBD1 is a possible D gene (5 bases). The germline CDR1 and CDR2 sequences are SEHNR and FQNEAQ (reference sequence). V gave up 6 bases and J gave up 5 bases, with 17 bases separating them. This CDR3 comprises 16 residues.

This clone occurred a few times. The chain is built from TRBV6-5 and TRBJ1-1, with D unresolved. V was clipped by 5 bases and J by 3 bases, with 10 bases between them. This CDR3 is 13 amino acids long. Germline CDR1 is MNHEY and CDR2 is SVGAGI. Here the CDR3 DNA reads TGTGCCAGCAGTGTCGGGAGGTACACTGAAGCTTTCTTT. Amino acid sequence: CASSVGRYTEAFF.

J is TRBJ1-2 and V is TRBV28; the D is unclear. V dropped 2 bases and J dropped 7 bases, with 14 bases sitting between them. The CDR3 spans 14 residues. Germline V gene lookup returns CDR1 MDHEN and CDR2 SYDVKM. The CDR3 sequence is CASSLADYPFGYTF. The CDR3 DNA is TGTGCCAGCAGTTTAGCCGATTACCCCTTTGGCTACACCTTC.

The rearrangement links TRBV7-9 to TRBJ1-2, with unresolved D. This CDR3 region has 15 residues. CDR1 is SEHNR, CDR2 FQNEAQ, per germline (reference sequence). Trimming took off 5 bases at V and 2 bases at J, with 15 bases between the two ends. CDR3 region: CASSLTENGNYGYTF. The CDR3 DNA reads TGTGCCAGCAGCCTCACGGAGAACGGGAACTATGGCTACACCTTC.

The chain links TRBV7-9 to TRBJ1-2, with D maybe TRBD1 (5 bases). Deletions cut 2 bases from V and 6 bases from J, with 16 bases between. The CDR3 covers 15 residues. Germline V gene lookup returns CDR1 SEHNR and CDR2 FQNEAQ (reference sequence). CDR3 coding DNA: TGTGCCAGCAGCTTAAGTCGGCAGGGAGGTCATGGCTACACCTTC. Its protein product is CASSLSRQGGHGYTF.

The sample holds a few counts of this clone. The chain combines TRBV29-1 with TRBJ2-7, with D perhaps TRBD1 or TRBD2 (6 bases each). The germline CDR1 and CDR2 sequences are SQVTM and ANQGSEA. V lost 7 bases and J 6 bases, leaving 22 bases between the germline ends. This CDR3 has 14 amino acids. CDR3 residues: CSAAAGHPAGEQYF. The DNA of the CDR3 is TGCAGCGCTGCCGCGGGACACCCGGCCGGCGAGCAGTACTTC.

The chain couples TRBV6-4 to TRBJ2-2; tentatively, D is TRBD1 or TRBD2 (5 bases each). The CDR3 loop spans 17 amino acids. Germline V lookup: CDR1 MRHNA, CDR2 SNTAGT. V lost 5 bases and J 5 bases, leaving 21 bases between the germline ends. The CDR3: CASSPRDGRPRTGELFF. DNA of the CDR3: TGTGCCAGCAGTCCCCGGGACGGTAGACCAAGGACCGGGGAGCTGTTTTTT.